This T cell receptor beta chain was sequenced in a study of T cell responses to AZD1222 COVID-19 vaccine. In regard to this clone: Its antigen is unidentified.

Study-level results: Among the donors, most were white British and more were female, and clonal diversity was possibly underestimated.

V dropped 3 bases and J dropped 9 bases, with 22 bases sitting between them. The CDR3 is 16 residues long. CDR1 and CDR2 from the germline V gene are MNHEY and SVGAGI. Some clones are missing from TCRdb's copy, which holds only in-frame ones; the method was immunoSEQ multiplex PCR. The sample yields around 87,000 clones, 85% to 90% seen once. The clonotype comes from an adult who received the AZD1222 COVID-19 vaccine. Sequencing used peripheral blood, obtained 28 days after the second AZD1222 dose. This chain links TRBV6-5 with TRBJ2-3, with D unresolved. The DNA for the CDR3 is TGTGCCAGCAGTTATTACCAAACCCCCCGCCCTGGAACGCAGTATTTT. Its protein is CASSYYQTPRPGTQYF.